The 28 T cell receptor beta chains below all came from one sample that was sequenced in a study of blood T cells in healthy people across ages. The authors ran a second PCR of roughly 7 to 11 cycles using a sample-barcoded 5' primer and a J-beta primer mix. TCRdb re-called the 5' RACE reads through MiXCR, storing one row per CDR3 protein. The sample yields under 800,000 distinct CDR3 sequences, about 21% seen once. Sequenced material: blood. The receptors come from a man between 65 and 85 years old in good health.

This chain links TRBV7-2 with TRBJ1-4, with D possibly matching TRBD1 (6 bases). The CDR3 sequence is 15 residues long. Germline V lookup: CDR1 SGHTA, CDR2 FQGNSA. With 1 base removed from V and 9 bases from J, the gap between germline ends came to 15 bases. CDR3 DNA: TGTGCCAGCAGCTTAGAAGGATCTACAGGGCAAAAACTGTTTTTT. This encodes CASSLEGSTGQKLFF.

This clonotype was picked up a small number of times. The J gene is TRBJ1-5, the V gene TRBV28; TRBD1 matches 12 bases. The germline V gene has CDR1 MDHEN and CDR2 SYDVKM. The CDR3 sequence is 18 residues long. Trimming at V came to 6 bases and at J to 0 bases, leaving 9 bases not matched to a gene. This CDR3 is CASRGQGATTGSNQPQHF. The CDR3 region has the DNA TGTGCCAGCAGGGGACAGGGGGCGACTACCGGTAGCAATCAGCCCCAGCATTTT.

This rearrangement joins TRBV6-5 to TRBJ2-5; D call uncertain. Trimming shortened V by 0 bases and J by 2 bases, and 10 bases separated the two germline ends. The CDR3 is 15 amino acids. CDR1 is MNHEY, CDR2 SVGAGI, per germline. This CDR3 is CASSYSIRKQETQYF. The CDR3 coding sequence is TGTGCCAGCAGTTACTCGATCAGGAAGCAAGAGACCCAGTACTTC.

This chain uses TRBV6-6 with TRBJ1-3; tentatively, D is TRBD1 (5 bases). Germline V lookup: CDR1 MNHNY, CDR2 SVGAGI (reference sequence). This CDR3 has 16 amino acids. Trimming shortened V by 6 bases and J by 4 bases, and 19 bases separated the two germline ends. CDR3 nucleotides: TGTGCCAGCAGAGAATCCGGGGCCCGAGGAGGAAACACCATATATTTT. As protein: CASRESGARGGNTIYF.

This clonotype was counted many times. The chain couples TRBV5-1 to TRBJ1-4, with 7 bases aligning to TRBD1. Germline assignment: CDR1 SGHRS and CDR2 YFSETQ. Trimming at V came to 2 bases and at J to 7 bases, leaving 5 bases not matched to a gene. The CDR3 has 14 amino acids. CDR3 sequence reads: CASSFGGGGEKLFF. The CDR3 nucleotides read TGCGCCAGCAGCTTCGGAGGGGGCGGTGAAAAACTGTTTTTT. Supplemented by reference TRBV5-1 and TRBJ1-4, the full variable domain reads KAGVTQTPRYLIKTRGQQVTLSCSPISGHRSVSWYQQTPGQGLQFLFEYFSETQRNKGNFPGRFSGRQFSNSRSEMNVSTLELGDSALYLCASSFGGGGEKLFFGSGTQLSVL.

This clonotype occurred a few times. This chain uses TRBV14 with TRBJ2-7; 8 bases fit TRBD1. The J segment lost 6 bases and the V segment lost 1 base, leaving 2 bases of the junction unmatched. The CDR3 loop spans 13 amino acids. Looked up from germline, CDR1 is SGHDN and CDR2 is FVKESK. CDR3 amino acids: CASSQVDRGEQYF. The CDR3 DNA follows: TGTGCCAGCAGCCAAGTAGACAGGGGCGAGCAGTACTTC.

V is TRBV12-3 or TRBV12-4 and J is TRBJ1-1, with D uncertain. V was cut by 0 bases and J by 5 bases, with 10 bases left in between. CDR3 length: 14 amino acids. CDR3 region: CASSLAGRMTEAFF. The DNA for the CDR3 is TGTGCCAGCAGTTTAGCGGGAAGGATGACTGAAGCTTTCTTT.

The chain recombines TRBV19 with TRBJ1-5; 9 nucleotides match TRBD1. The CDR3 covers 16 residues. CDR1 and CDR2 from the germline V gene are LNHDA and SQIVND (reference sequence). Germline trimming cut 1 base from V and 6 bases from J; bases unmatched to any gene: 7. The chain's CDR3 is CASSIARGQGFQPQHF. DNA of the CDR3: TGTGCCAGTAGTATAGCCAGGGGACAGGGTTTTCAGCCCCAGCATTTT.

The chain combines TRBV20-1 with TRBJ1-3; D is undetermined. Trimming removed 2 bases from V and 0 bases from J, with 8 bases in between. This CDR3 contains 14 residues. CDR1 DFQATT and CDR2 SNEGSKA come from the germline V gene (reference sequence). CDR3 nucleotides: TGCAGTGCTAGATCTTCGGTCTCTGGAAACACCATATATTTT. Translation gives CSARSSVSGNTIYF.

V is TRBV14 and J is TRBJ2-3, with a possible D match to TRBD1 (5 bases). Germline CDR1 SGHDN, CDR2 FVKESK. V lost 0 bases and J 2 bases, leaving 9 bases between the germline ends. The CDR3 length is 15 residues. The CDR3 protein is CASSQEGRATDTQYF. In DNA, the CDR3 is TGTGCCAGCAGCCAAGAAGGCAGGGCCACAGATACGCAGTATTTT.

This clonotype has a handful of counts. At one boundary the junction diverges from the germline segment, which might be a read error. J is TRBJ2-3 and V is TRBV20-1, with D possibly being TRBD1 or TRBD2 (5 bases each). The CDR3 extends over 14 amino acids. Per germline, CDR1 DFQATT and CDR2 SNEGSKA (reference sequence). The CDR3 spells CSARGWGREDTQYF. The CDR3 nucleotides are TGCAGTGCGAGAGGTTGGGGGAGAGAAGATACGCAGTATTTT.

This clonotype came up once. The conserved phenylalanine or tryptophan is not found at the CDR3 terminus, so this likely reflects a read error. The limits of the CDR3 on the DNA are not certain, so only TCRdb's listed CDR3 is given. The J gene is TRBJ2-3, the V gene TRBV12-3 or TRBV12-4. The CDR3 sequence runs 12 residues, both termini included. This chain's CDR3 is CAGSARPDTEYS.

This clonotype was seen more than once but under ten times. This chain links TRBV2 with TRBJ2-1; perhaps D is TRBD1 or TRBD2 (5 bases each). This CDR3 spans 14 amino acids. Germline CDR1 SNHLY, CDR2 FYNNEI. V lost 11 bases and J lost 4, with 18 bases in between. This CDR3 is CADKGPGQYNEQFF. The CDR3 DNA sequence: TGTGCCGACAAGGGACCCGGGCAGTACAATGAGCAGTTCTTC.

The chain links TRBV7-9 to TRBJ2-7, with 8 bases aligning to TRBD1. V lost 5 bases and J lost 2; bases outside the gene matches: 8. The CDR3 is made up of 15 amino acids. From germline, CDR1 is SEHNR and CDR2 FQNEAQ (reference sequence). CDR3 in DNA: TGTGCCAGCAGCCGCGGACAGGGTAGCACCTACGAGCAGTACTTC. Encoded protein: CASSRGQGSTYEQYF.

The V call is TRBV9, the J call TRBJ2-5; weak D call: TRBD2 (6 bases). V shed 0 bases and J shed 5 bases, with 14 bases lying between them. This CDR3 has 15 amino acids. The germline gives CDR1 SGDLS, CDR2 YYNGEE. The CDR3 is CASSVGAGLRETQYF. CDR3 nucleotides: TGTGCCAGCAGCGTAGGAGCGGGCCTCCGGGAGACCCAGTACTTC.

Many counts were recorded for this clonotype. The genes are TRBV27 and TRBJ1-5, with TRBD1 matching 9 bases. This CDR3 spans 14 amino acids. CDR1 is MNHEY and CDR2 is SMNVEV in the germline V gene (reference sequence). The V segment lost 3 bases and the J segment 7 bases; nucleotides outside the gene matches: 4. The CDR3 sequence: CASSLMTGGQPQHF. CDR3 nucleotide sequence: TGTGCCAGCAGTTTGATGACAGGGGGGCAGCCCCAGCATTTT.

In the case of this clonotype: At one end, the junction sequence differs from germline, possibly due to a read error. The CDR3 nucleotides read TGTGCCAGTAGTGAAGTCGCTCGGGGGGCTTCTGGCTACACCTTC. Protein sequence: CASSEVARGASGYTF. The chain combines TRBV6-1 with TRBJ1-2; tentative D call: TRBD1 (6 bases). The CDR3 totals 15 residues. The germline V gene has CDR1 MNHNS and CDR2 SASEGT.

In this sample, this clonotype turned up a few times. The CDR3 sequence is CASSRQLTAGRETQYF. For the CDR3, the DNA is TGTGCCAGCAGCCGACAATTAACAGCGGGGCGAGAGACCCAGTACTTC. The rearrangement joins TRBV7-2 to TRBJ2-5, with 7 bases matching TRBD2. The V and J ends lost 5 bases and 4 bases, in that order; junction bases with no gene match: 13. The CDR3 loop spans 16 amino acids. The germline V gene has CDR1 SGHTA and CDR2 FQGNSA.

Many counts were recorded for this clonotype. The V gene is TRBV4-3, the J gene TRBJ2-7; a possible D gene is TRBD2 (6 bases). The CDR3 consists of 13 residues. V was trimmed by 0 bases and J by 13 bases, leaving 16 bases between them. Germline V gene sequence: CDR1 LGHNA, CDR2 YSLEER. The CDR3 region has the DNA TGCGCCAGCAGCCAAGAGGGGCCGGGGACTTTATACTTC. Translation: CASSQEGPGTLYF.

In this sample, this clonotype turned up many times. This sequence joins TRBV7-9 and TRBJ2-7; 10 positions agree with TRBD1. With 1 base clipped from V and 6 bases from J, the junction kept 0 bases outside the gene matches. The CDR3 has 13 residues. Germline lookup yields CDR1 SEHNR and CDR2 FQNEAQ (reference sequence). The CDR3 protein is CASSLGTGGEQYF. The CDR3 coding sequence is TGTGCCAGCAGCTTAGGGACAGGGGGCGAGCAGTACTTC.

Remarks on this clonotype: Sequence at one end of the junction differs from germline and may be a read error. The CDR3 reads CASGFRESTNEKLFF. The DNA of the CDR3 is TGTGCCAGCGGCTTCAGGGAATCAACTAATGAAAAACTGTTTTTT. The chain carries TRBV7-9 and TRBJ1-4, with TRBD1 as a possible D gene (5 bases). Germline CDR1 is SEHNR and CDR2 is FQNEAQ (reference sequence). The CDR3 is 15 amino acids.

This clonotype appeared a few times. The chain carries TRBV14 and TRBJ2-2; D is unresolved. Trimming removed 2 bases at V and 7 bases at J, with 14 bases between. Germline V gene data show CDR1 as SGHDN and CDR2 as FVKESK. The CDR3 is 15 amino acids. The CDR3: CASSQTAVRNGELFF. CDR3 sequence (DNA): TGTGCCAGCAGCCAAACGGCCGTAAGAAACGGGGAGCTGTTTTTT.

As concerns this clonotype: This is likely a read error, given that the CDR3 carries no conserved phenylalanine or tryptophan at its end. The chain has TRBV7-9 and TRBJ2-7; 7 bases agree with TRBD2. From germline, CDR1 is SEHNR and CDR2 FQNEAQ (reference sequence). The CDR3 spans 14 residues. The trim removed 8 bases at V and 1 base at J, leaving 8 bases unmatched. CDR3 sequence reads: CASALAAMSYEQYL. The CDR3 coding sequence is TGTGCCAGCGCTCTAGCGGCTATGTCCTACGAGCAGTACCTC.

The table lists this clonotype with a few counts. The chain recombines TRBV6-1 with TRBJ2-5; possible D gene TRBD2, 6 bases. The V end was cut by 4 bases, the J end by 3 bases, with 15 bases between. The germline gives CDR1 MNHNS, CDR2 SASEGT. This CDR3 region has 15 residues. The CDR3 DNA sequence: TGTGCCAGCAGTGGCCCGGAGAAGCGGGAAGAGACCCAGTACTTC. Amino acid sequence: CASSGPEKREETQYF.

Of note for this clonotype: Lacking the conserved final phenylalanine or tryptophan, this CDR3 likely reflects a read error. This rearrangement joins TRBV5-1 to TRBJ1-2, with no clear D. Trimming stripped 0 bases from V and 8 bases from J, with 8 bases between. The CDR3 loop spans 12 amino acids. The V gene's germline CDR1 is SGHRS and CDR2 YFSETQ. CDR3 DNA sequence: TGCGCCAGCAGCTTGGCCGGGAACGGCTACACCCTC. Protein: CASSLAGNGYTL.

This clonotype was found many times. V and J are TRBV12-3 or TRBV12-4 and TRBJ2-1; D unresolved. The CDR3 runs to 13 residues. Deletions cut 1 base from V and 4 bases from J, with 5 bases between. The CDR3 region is CASSLGEYNEQFF. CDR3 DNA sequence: TGTGCCAGCAGTTTAGGAGAATACAATGAGCAGTTCTTC.

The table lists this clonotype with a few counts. DNA of the CDR3: TGCAGCGTTGAAGATCCTAGCGGGAGGAAGGGGACCCAGTACTTC. It specifies CSVEDPSGRKGTQYF. The chain uses TRBV29-1 and TRBJ2-5; 11 bases are shared with TRBD2. V shed 0 bases, J shed 7 bases, and the junction held 7 bases outside the gene matches. Germline V lookup: CDR1 SQVTM, CDR2 ANQGSEA. The CDR3 is 15 amino acids.

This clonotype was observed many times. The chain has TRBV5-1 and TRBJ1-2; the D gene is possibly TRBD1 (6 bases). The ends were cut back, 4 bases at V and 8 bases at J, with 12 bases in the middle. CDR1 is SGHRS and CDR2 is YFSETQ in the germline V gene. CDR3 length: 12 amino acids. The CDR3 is CASSLGTRGYTF. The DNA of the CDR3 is TGCGCCAGCAGCCTCGGGACACGAGGCTACACCTTC.